A selection of T cell receptor beta chains follows, all from one sample in a study of T cell repertoires in cytomegalovirus infection. MiXCR, applied by TCRdb to the reads, yields one record per CDR3 protein. The sample records under 200,000 distinct CDR3 sequences, 8% to 10% being singletons. What was sequenced was PBMCs. These receptors were obtained from a human donor in good health (CMV status not recorded). Some clones in this sample may be carry-over from other donors' samples. Each CDR3 is given with its conserved first and last residue. Each record gives: V gene, clone size, J gene, D gene, CDR3 protein, CDR3 DNA. The D gene is left open where the match is weak. Rows may omit the clone size; those that give it use once, few, many or a size class.

TRBV7-2	many	TRBJ2-2	-	CASSLGGSAGELFF	TGTGCCAGCAGCTTGGGGGGCTCGGCGGGGGAGCTGTTTTTT
TRBV5-1	-	TRBJ2-1	-	CASSLVSGLYNEQFF	TGCGCCAGCAGCTTGGTGTCAGGCCTCTACAATGAGCAGTTCTTC
TRBV28	many	TRBJ1-1	-	CASSFDGNTEAFF	TGTGCCAGCAGTTTCGACGGCAACACTGAAGCTTTCTTT
TRBV7-9	-	TRBJ2-1	-	CASSLGRYNEQFF	TGTGCCAGCAGCTTAGGGCGGTACAATGAGCAGTTCTTC
TRBV11-1	many	TRBJ2-7	TRBD2	CASSSTRGVYEQYF	TGTGCCAGCAGCTCGACGCGGGGGGTGTACGAGCAGTACTTC
TRBV9	-	TRBJ2-5	-	CASSVGSPGTQYF	TGTGCCAGCAGCGTAGGAAGCCCAGGGACCCAGTACTTC
TRBV30	-	TRBJ1-2	-	CASLLGYGYTF	TGTGCCTCGCTACTCGGATATGGCTACACCTTC
TRBV7-2	many	TRBJ2-3	-	CASSYSADTQYF	TGTGCCAGCAGCTACTCGGCGGACACGCAGTATTTT
TRBV5-1	-	TRBJ2-7	-	CASSPGGGAADYEQYF	TGCGCCAGCAGCCCTGGTGGTGGGGCAGCAGACTACGAGCAGTACTTC
TRBV29-1	-	TRBJ2-7	-	CSVGGAQGTREQYF	TGCAGCGTTGGAGGGGCCCAGGGGACGCGCGAGCAGTACTTC
TRBV29-1	-	TRBJ2-1	-	CSTKSANEQFF	TGCAGCACCAAGTCTGCCAATGAGCAGTTCTTC
TRBV6-5	-	TRBJ2-1	-	CASTMAREQFF	TGTGCCAGCACCATGGCACGGGAGCAGTTCTTC
TRBV28	-	TRBJ2-5	-	CASSLPGRGGGETQYF	TGTGCCAGCAGTTTACCGGGACGGGGAGGGGGAGAGACCCAGTACTTC
TRBV7-9	-	TRBJ1-1	-	CASSLEVVRGYTEAFF	TGTGCCAGCAGCTTAGAAGTTGTGAGGGGGTACACTGAAGCTTTCTTT
TRBV18	few	TRBJ2-7	TRBD1	CASSPGQGKLDEQYF	TGTGCCAGCTCACCCGGACAGGGGAAATTGGACGAGCAGTACTTC
TRBV7-2	many	TRBJ1-2	TRBD1	CASSLRNRGGYTF	TGTGCCAGCAGCTTACGAAACAGGGGTGGCTACACCTTC
TRBV12-3/TRBV12-4	many	TRBJ1-6	-	CASSLGTAYNSPLHF	TGTGCCAGCAGTTTAGGTACAGCTTATAATTCACCCCTCCACTTT
TRBV7-6	many	TRBJ2-7	-	CASSLADTIPEQYF	TGTGCCAGCAGCTTAGCTGATACGATCCCCGAGCAGTACTTC
TRBV5-1	-	TRBJ2-1	TRBD2	CASSVTSGAYNEQFF	TGCGCCAGCAGCGTGACTAGCGGAGCCTACAATGAGCAGTTCTTC
TRBV20-1	few	TRBJ2-1	-	CSARVPSYNEQFF	TGCAGTGCTAGAGTTCCCAGTTACAATGAGCAGTTCTTC
TRBV7-2	many	TRBJ1-1	-	CAGRGAGTEAFF	TGTGCCGGCCGGGGGGCAGGCACTGAAGCTTTCTTT
TRBV29-1	few	TRBJ2-7	-	CSVGPGRYEQYF	TGCAGCGTTGGGCCGGGCCGGTACGAGCAGTACTTC
TRBV6-2/TRBV6-3	many	TRBJ2-3	TRBD2	CASSYDVAGGQLDTQYF	TGTGCCAGCAGTTACGACGTAGCGGGGGGGCAGCTAGATACGCAGTATTTT
TRBV14	many	TRBJ1-2	-	CASSQRDRDYGYTF	TGTGCCAGCAGCCAGAGGGACCGAGACTATGGCTACACCTTC
TRBV19	many	TRBJ1-3	-	CASSNGDSGNTIYF	TGTGCCAGTAGTAACGGAGACTCTGGAAACACCATATATTTT
TRBV9	many	TRBJ2-1	-	CASSALGLGPPNEQFF	TGTGCCAGCAGCGCCCTGGGTCTGGGACCGCCCAATGAGCAGTTCTTC
TRBV10-3	many	TRBJ2-2	TRBD1	CAIKWDRGIGELFF	TGTGCCATCAAGTGGGACAGGGGTATCGGGGAGCTGTTTTTT
TRBV12-3/TRBV12-4	many	TRBJ2-5	TRBD1	CASSSGQGRETQYF	TGTGCCAGCAGCTCTGGACAGGGGAGGGAGACCCAGTACTTC
TRBV7-6	many	TRBJ1-1	TRBD1	CASSLGQVGTEAFF	TGTGCCAGCAGCCTGGGACAGGTCGGAACTGAAGCTTTCTTT
TRBV12-3/TRBV12-4	many	TRBJ1-1	TRBD1	CASSSTGKAEAFF	TGTGCCAGCAGTTCGACAGGGAAGGCTGAAGCTTTCTTT
TRBV25-1	few	TRBJ1-5	TRBD1	CASSRQGLGGSNQPQHF	TGTGCCAGCAGCAGACAGGGATTGGGTGGATCAAATCAGCCCCAGCATTTT
TRBV20-1	few	TRBJ2-1	TRBD2	CSAGPGLAGGGNEQFF	TGCAGTGCTGGACCCGGACTAGCGGGAGGAGGGAATGAGCAGTTCTTC
TRBV10-3	many	TRBJ2-2	TRBD1	CATRQGTGELFF	TGTGCCACCCGACAGGGAACCGGGGAGCTGTTTTTT
TRBV19	many	TRBJ1-1	-	CASSIGTEAFF	TGTGCCAGTAGTATTGGGACTGAAGCTTTCTTT
TRBV28	-	TRBJ2-7	TRBD1	CASSSGQDGGEQYF	TGTGCCAGCAGTTCAGGACAGGACGGAGGCGAGCAGTACTTC
TRBV7-9	many	TRBJ1-6	TRBD1	CASSFGQGNSPLHF	TGTGCCAGCAGCTTTGGACAGGGTAATTCACCCCTCCACTTT
TRBV24-1	few	TRBJ2-3	TRBD2	CATGGTRGSDTQYF	TGTGCCACCGGGGGTACGCGGGGGTCAGATACGCAGTATTTT
TRBV7-2	many	TRBJ1-1	-	CASSLIFRIVPNTEAFF	TGTGCCAGCAGCTTAATATTCAGGATCGTGCCGAACACTGAAGCTTTCTTT
TRBV6-2/TRBV6-3	-	TRBJ1-3	TRBD1	CASSDASGGRSGNTIYF	TGTGCCAGCAGCGACGCTTCAGGGGGCCGGTCTGGAAACACCATATATTTT
TRBV11-1	many	TRBJ2-2	-	CASSLAMGDTGELFF	TGTGCCAGCAGCTTAGCGATGGGCGACACCGGGGAGCTGTTTTTT
TRBV18	-	TRBJ2-7	-	CASSPSGGMSGEQYF	TGTGCCAGCTCACCGTCCGGCGGTATGTCGGGCGAGCAGTACTTC
TRBV6-2/TRBV6-3	many	TRBJ2-2	-	CASSYSSENTGELFF	TGTGCCAGCAGTTACTCGTCAGAGAACACCGGGGAGCTGTTTTTT
TRBV30	few	TRBJ1-6	-	CAWSVSRENSPLHF	TGTGCCTGGAGTGTATCGCGAGAGAATTCACCCCTCCACTTT
TRBV12-3/TRBV12-4	many	TRBJ2-1	TRBD2	CASSPRGGFVGLAGEGTYNEQFF	TGTGCCAGCAGTCCCCGAGGGGGGTTTGTCGGACTAGCGGGAGAGGGCACCTACAATGAGCAGTTCTTC
TRBV7-9	many	TRBJ2-7	TRBD2	CASSLGVAGDEQYF	TGTGCCAGCAGCTTAGGGGTAGCGGGAGACGAGCAGTACTTC
TRBV10-3	many	TRBJ2-3	-	CAIRPGGGGYTDTQYF	TGTGCCATCCGACCGGGTGGAGGGGGATACACAGATACGCAGTATTTT
TRBV2	-	TRBJ1-1	-	CASSEHGMNTEAFF	TGTGCCAGCAGTGAACACGGCATGAACACTGAAGCTTTCTTT
TRBV4-3	few	TRBJ2-1	-	CASSQAVLVSSYNEQFF	TGCGCCAGCAGCCAGGCGGTACTAGTGAGCTCCTACAATGAGCAGTTCTTC
TRBV7-2	many	TRBJ1-4	-	CASSLWGEKLFF	TGTGCCAGCAGCTTATGGGGGGAAAAACTGTTTTTT
TRBV6-5	many	TRBJ1-6	TRBD1	CASSAGTGSPLHF	TGTGCCAGCAGTGCCGGGACAGGTTCACCCCTCCACTTT
TRBV15	-	TRBJ2-5	-	CATSRDLAKETQYF	TGTGCCACCAGCAGAGATCTAGCGAAAGAGACCCAGTACTTC
TRBV28	many	TRBJ1-4	-	CAREQTTNEKLFF	TGTGCCAGGGAACAGACAACTAATGAAAAACTGTTTTTT
TRBV6-1	few	TRBJ1-1	-	CASRASQGTEAFF	TGTGCCAGCAGGGCGTCACAGGGTACTGAAGCTTTCTTT
TRBV7-9	many	TRBJ1-1	-	CASSLANRGTEAFF	TGTGCCAGCAGCTTAGCGAATCGCGGAACTGAAGCTTTCTTT
TRBV11-2	many	TRBJ2-3	TRBD2	CASSLEGLAPTDTQYF	TGTGCCAGCAGCTTAGAAGGACTAGCGCCCACAGATACGCAGTATTTT
TRBV28	few	TRBJ2-1	TRBD2	CASSPGLAGGISF	TGTGCCAGCAGCCCGGGACTAGCGGGAGGAATTTCCTTC
TRBV7-9	many	TRBJ1-5	-	CASSPVWGQPQHF	TGTGCCAGCAGCCCTGTATGGGGGCAGCCCCAGCATTTT
TRBV20-1	few	TRBJ2-7	-	CSARGDYEQYF	TGCAGTGCTAGAGGGGACTACGAGCAGTACTTC
TRBV12-3/TRBV12-4	few	TRBJ1-2	-	CASGRNSLYGYTF	TGTGCCAGCGGGCGGAACTCTCTTTATGGCTACACCTTC